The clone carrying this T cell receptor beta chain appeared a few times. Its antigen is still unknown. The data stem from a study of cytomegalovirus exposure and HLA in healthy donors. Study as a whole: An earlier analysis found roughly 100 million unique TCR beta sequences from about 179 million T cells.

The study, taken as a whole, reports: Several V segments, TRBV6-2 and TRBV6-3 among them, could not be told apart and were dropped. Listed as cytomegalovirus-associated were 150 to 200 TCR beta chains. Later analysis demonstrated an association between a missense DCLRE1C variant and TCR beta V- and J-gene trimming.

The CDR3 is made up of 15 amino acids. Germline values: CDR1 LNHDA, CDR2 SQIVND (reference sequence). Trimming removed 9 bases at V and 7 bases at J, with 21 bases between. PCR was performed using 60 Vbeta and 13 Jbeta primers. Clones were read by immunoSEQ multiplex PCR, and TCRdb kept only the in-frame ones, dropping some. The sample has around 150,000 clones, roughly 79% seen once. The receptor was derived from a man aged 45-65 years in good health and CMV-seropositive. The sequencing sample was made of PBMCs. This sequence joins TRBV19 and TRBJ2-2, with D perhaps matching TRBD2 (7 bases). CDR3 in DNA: TGTGCCAGCCTTGAGACGGGGGGCCGTATCGGGGAGCTGTTTTTT. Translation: CASLETGGRIGELFF.